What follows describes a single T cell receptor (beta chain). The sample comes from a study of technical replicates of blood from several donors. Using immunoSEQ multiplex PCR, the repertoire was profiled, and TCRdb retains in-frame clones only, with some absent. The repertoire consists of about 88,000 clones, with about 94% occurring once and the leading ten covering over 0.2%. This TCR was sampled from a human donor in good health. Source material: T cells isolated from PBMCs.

The CDR3 spells CASSDRDFLGDEQFF. As DNA, the CDR3 is TGTGCCAGCAGCGACCGGGACTTCCTGGGGGATGAGCAGTTCTTC. The chain links TRBV13 to TRBJ2-1; perhaps TRBD2 as D (6 bases). Trimming took 5 bases from V and 8 from J, leaving 19 bases between them. Germline CDR1 and CDR2: PRHDT and FYEKMQ (reference sequence). This CDR3 comprises 15 residues.